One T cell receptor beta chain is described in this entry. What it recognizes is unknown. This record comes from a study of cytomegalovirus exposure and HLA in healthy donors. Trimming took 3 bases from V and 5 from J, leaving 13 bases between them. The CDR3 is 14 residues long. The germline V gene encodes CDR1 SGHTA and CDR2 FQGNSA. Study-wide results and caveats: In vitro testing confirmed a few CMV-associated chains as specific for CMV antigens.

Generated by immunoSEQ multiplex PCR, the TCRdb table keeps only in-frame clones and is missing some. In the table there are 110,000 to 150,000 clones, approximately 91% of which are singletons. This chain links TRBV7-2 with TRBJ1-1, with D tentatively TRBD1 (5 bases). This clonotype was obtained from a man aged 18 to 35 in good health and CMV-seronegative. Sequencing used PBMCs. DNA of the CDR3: TGTGCCAGCAGCTTTCAGGGACGGGGGACTGAAGCTTTCTTT. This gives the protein CASSFQGRGTEAFF.